These T cell receptor beta chains were read from a single sample in a study of cytomegalovirus exposure and HLA in healthy donors. The data were produced by immunoSEQ multiplex PCR, yet TCRdb's version contains in-frame clones alone and is incomplete. This table holds about 160,000 clones, around 72% found once. Input material: PBMCs. The receptors were sampled from a female donor in good health and CMV-seronegative. Each CDR3 is given with its conserved first and last residue. A D gene is named only where the DNA matches it firmly.

j_call	v_call	d_call	cdr3_aa
TRBJ1-1	TRBV18	.	CASSHTGYYNRDTEAFF
TRBJ2-7	TRBV18	.	CASSYGQGQYYEQYF
TRBJ2-3	TRBV5-8	.	CASSLAGNPSDTQYF
TRBJ2-2	TRBV29-1	TRBD1	CSVPGQVPGELFF
TRBJ1-1	TRBV6-5	.	CASSYLRQGTEAFF
TRBJ1-6	TRBV7-9	.	CASSHAGVHLHF
TRBJ2-1	TRBV18	.	CASSPKGGAPYNEQFF
TRBJ2-3	TRBV4-3	.	CASSQEGRGSSDTQYF
TRBJ1-4	TRBV6-6	.	CASSYGQKGLHEKLFF
TRBJ2-3	TRBV4-1	TRBD2	CASSQEAGASDTQYF
TRBJ2-1	TRBV19	TRBD2	CASSIGLAGGPEQFF
TRBJ1-3	TRBV19	.	CASTEGHSSGNTIYF
TRBJ2-2	TRBV5-1	.	CASSSIGGTGELFF
TRBJ1-2	TRBV11-2	.	CASSLVQGEGYGYTF
TRBJ1-3	TRBV7-2	.	CASSRLQGQLAGNTIYF
TRBJ1-2	TRBV19	TRBD1	CASSIGQGLGYTF
TRBJ2-7	TRBV9	.	CASSVGGNEQYF
TRBJ1-2	TRBV7-2	.	CASSSIPGGMGPNYGYTF
TRBJ2-3	TRBV19	.	CASSFGGSTDTQYF
TRBJ1-1	TRBV28	TRBD1	CASSSRTGRTEAFF
TRBJ2-2	TRBV7-9	.	CASSPTVNTGELFF
TRBJ1-5	TRBV2	TRBD1	CASRRQGSSSNQPQHF
TRBJ1-2	TRBV4-1	TRBD1	CASSQEPGDRGYGYTF
TRBJ2-5	TRBV4-3	.	CASSLQRGETQYF
TRBJ2-5	TRBV29-1	TRBD1	CSGDRDGTQYF
TRBJ1-2	TRBV2	.	CASSGDSYGYTF
TRBJ2-3	TRBV7-8	TRBD2	CASNPRASGGTDTQYF
TRBJ2-5	TRBV5-1	.	CASSQGRMETQYF
.	TRBV6-5	TRBD1	CASSYRDRGLYEQYF
TRBJ2-1	TRBV7-2	.	CASSLARIGGNEQFF
TRBJ2-7	TRBV19	TRBD2	CASSVTSAYEQYF
TRBJ2-6	TRBV9	TRBD2	CASRPGGYSGANVLTF
TRBJ1-4	TRBV28	.	CASYGEKLFF
TRBJ2-1	TRBV7-6	TRBD2	CASSARSSGIKFNNEQFF
TRBJ2-7	TRBV4-2	TRBD2	CASSPGLGPYEQYF
TRBJ1-4	TRBV4-1	.	CASSQMGLAGEKLFF
TRBJ2-1	TRBV4-3	.	CASSLMGVSYNEQFF
TRBJ2-1	TRBV30	TRBD1	CAWAPGGNEQFF
TRBJ2-2	TRBV7-3	.	CASSSRGTGELFF
TRBJ2-1	TRBV18	TRBD2	CASSPPTAGVTEQFF
TRBJ1-2	TRBV7-2	TRBD1	CASSLVGRQGLANYGYTF
TRBJ2-3	TRBV5-1	TRBD1	CANQPSLNPGQGPTSTDTQYF
TRBJ2-1	TRBV4-3	.	CASSLTSRSSYNEQFF
TRBJ2-1	TRBV15	.	CATSRDREGVFYNEQFF
TRBJ2-4	TRBV5-4	TRBD2	CASSLGGGGGGNIQYF
TRBJ2-1	TRBV6-6	TRBD1	CASRVGDSSYNEQFF
TRBJ1-4	TRBV7-9	.	CASSPGGFNEKLFF
TRBJ1-2	TRBV5-1	.	CASSLAPVGTAYGYTF
TRBJ2-3	TRBV5-1	.	CASSLTGQGPLRDTDTQYF
TRBJ1-5	TRBV18	.	CASQGNSNQPQHF
TRBJ1-5	TRBV19	TRBD1	CASSIKDRAIRPQHF